One sample yielded the 25 T cell receptor beta chains listed below, sequenced in a study of cytomegalovirus exposure and HLA in healthy donors. Data came from immunoSEQ multiplex PCR; TCRdb stores just in-frame clones and leaves some out. The repertoire holds some 320,000 clones, with roughly 87% as singletons. Sequencing was done on a sample of PBMCs. Source of these receptors: a woman aged 25 to 39 in good health and CMV-seropositive.

The rearrangement links TRBV19 to TRBJ2-7; 12 nucleotides line up with TRBD1. The germline V gene encodes CDR1 LNHDA and CDR2 SQIVND (reference sequence). The V segment lost 5 bases and the J segment 4 bases; nucleotides outside the gene matches: 6. There are 15 residues in the CDR3. The CDR3: CASSPGTGGGYEQYF. The DNA of the CDR3 is TGTGCCAGTAGTCCAGGGACAGGGGGCGGGTACGAGCAGTACTTC.

The rearrangement uses TRBV5-1 and TRBJ2-2; D gene unclear. V was pared by 1 base and J by 7 bases, with 11 bases between. CDR1 and CDR2 (germline): SGHRS, YFSETQ. The CDR3 is 14 amino acids. For the CDR3, the DNA is TGCGCCAGCAGCTTGAATCCAGGAAGCGGGGAGCTGTTTTTT. Translating gives CASSLNPGSGELFF.

This clone was counted a few times. The chain couples TRBV18 to TRBJ2-7; 8 bases are shared with TRBD1. Germline CDR1 is KGHSH and CDR2 is LQKENI. V gave up 0 bases and J gave up 9 bases; unmatched junction bases: 7. The CDR3 runs to 14 residues. CDR3 loop: CASSPPGTGFGQYF. Here the CDR3 DNA reads TGTGCCAGCTCACCACCCGGGACAGGATTTGGGCAGTACTTC.

This clone was found a few times. The rearrangement uses TRBV13 and TRBJ2-7; D tentatively reads TRBD1 or TRBD2 (5 bases each). Per germline, CDR1 PRHDT and CDR2 FYEKMQ (reference sequence). CDR3 size: 14 residues. V was pared by 5 bases and J by 3 bases, with 14 bases between. The CDR3 region is CASSRPGTRYEQYF. The CDR3 nucleotides read TGTGCCAGCAGCCGCCCGGGGACCCGCTACGAGCAGTACTTC.

The chain combines TRBV27 with TRBJ1-5; D not certain. Germline V gene data show CDR1 as MNHEY and CDR2 as SMNVEV (reference sequence). The CDR3 consists of 15 residues. V was cut by 3 bases and J by 2 bases, with 11 bases left in between. The CDR3 region has the DNA TGTGCCAGCAGTTTTCTCGGAGGCCGCAATCAGCCCCAGCATTTT. This codes for CASSFLGGRNQPQHF.

This rearrangement joins TRBV27 to TRBJ2-7; 10 positions agree with TRBD2. Germline V gene data show CDR1 as MNHEY and CDR2 as SMNVEV (reference sequence). This CDR3 has 15 residues. V lost 1 base, J lost 1 base, and 1 base stayed unmatched. The DNA for the CDR3 is TGTGCCAGCAGTTTATTAGCGGGAGGTTCCTACGAGCAGTACTTC. Translating gives CASSLLAGGSYEQYF.

This clone showed up just once. The chain is built from TRBV5-6 and TRBJ1-5; 8 nucleotides align to TRBD1. V lost 5 bases and J lost 0; bases outside the gene matches: 7. CDR1 is SGHDT, CDR2 YYEEEE, per germline. The CDR3 has 16 amino acids. The CDR3 DNA reads TGTGCCAGCAGTTTCCGGACAGGGTCTAGCAATCAGCCCCAGCATTTT. Translated, it gives CASSFRTGSSNQPQHF.

V and J are TRBV4-3 and TRBJ1-2, with 7 bases matching TRBD1. Germline V gives CDR1 LGHNA, CDR2 YSLEER. This CDR3 is built from 17 residues. After removal of 0 bases from V and 0 bases from J, the junction contained 7 bases not matched to a gene. The chain's CDR3 is CASSQDGNQGANYGYTF. For the CDR3, the DNA is TGCGCCAGCAGCCAAGATGGCAATCAGGGGGCTAACTATGGCTACACCTTC.

Only one count was recorded for this clone. A much larger clone is a single base away; this may be a read error. The V and J genes are TRBV6-5 and TRBJ2-7; the D is unclear. The CDR3 extends over 11 amino acids. The ends were cut back, 5 bases at V and 2 bases at J, with 4 bases in the middle. Germline CDR1 is MNHEY and CDR2 is SVGAGI. The CDR3 bases are TGTGCCAGCAGTGACACCTACGAGCAGTACTTC. Residues: CASSDTYEQYF.

DNA for the CDR3: TGCAGCGTTGACACGGGACACGGAGAAACAGATACGCAGTATTTT. Amino acid sequence: CSVDTGHGETDTQYF. The chain recombines TRBV29-1 with TRBJ2-3; D is possibly TRBD1 (6 bases). This CDR3 region has 15 residues. Germline V gene sequence: CDR1 SQVTM, CDR2 ANQGSEA. The V and J ends lost 3 bases and 3 bases respectively, with 16 bases between them.

The genes are TRBV5-1 and TRBJ2-2; D ambiguous. V lost 0 bases and J lost 6, with 6 bases in between. From germline, CDR1 is SGHRS and CDR2 YFSETQ. CDR3 length: 13 amino acids. The CDR3 loop is CASSLDVAGELFF. CDR3 in DNA: TGCGCCAGCAGCTTGGATGTGGCCGGGGAGCTGTTTTTT.

The chain carries TRBV15 and TRBJ2-1; D is undetermined. V was clipped by 0 bases and J by 7 bases, with 7 bases between them. The CDR3 is 13 residues long. From germline, CDR1 is LNHNV and CDR2 YYDKDF (reference sequence). DNA for the CDR3: TGTGCCACCAGCAGAGATCCCACTAATGAGCAGTTCTTC. It translates to CATSRDPTNEQFF.

The CDR3 here is CASSLATGQTSSTDTQYF. The DNA for the CDR3 is TGTGCCAGCAGTTTAGCGACAGGGCAGACCTCTAGCACAGATACGCAGTATTTT. This sequence joins TRBV27 and TRBJ2-3; 7 positions match TRBD1. V lost 2 bases to trimming and J lost 0 bases; unmatched junction nucleotides: 11. Per germline, CDR1 MNHEY and CDR2 SMNVEV (reference sequence). This CDR3 is built from 18 residues.

The V call is TRBV6-1, the J call TRBJ2-7; 7 bases match TRBD2. V trimming: 5 bases; J trimming: 3 bases; junction bases outside the gene matches: 7. Germline values: CDR1 MNHNS, CDR2 SASEGT. This CDR3 has 14 residues. The CDR3 DNA reads as TGTGCCAGCAGTTGGGAGCGGGGAAACTACGAGCAGTACTTC. This codes for CASSWERGNYEQYF.

The chain has TRBV13 and TRBJ1-1, with D maybe TRBD1 (5 bases). There are 14 residues in the CDR3. Trimming stripped 3 bases from V and 1 base from J, with 9 bases between. Germline values: CDR1 PRHDT, CDR2 FYEKMQ (reference sequence). CDR3 region: CASSFRRENTEAFF. The CDR3 coding sequence is TGTGCCAGCAGCTTTCGCAGGGAGAACACTGAAGCTTTCTTT.

This chain links TRBV5-1 with TRBJ2-6, with no clear D. This CDR3 spans 19 amino acids. Germline CDR1 is SGHRS and CDR2 is YFSETQ. V lost 4 bases to trimming and J lost 0 bases, with 20 bases between them. The CDR3 region has the DNA TGCGCCAGCAGCACCCTGGGGAATAAGGCTTTCTCTGGGGCCAACGTCCTGACTTTC. As protein: CASSTLGNKAFSGANVLTF.

The genes are TRBV5-6 and TRBJ2-7, with D hard to call. This CDR3 contains 13 residues. Germline CDR1 SGHDT, CDR2 YYEEEE. V gave up 4 bases and J gave up 0 bases, with 8 bases separating them. CDR3 nucleotide sequence: TGTGCCAGCAGCCCGTTATCCTCCTACGAGCAGTACTTC. Residues: CASSPLSSYEQYF.

The rearrangement uses TRBV4-3 and TRBJ2-7; tentative D call: TRBD2 (6 bases). From germline, CDR1 is LGHNA and CDR2 YSLEER. Between the trimmed V and J ends, which lost 0 bases and 5 bases, there was a span of 11 bases. The CDR3 extends over 14 amino acids. CDR3 protein: CASSQDFGGDEQYF. CDR3 sequence (DNA): TGCGCCAGCAGCCAAGATTTCGGGGGAGACGAGCAGTACTTC.

V is TRBV9 and J is TRBJ2-7, with D maybe TRBD2 (5 bases). Germline lookup yields CDR1 SGDLS and CDR2 YYNGEE. Trimming took off 0 bases at V and 0 bases at J, with 13 bases between the two ends. The CDR3 is made up of 16 amino acids. CDR3 DNA sequence: TGTGCCAGCAGCGTAGATCCAGCGGAGAGCTCCTACGAGCAGTACTTC. Translating gives CASSVDPAESSYEQYF.

The V gene is TRBV7-9, the J gene TRBJ2-1, with no clear D. The CDR3 sequence is 13 residues long. Per the germline V gene, CDR1 is SEHNR and CDR2 is FQNEAQ (reference sequence). Trimming shortened V by 5 bases and J by 5 bases, and 10 bases separated the two germline ends. The CDR3 loop reads CASSIKRDNEQFF. CDR3 bases: TGTGCCAGCAGCATAAAACGGGACAATGAGCAGTTCTTC.

The gene calls are TRBV14 and TRBJ2-2; 7 nucleotides line up with TRBD1. The CDR3 covers 15 residues. The germline CDR1 and CDR2 sequences are SGHDN and FVKESK. V was clipped by 7 bases and J by 6 bases; unmatched bases: 11. The CDR3 protein is CASTPTGFGAGELFF. In nucleotides, the CDR3 is TGTGCCAGCACACCGACAGGGTTCGGGGCCGGGGAGCTGTTTTTT.

In its sample, this clone was seen once. This chain connects TRBV7-8 to TRBJ1-4; possibly TRBD1 for D (5 bases). The germline CDR1 and CDR2 sequences are SGHVS and FQNEAQ. The CDR3 consists of 15 residues. Trimming took 0 bases from V and 8 from J, leaving 13 bases between them. The CDR3 nucleotides read TGTGCCAGCAGCTTAGCTTCAGGGTTTGGAGAAAAACTGTTTTTT. Translated: CASSLASGFGEKLFF.

The chain carries TRBV28 and TRBJ2-1; possible D gene TRBD2, 5 bases. The V end was cut by 3 bases, the J end by 4 bases, with 7 bases between. The CDR3 runs to 13 residues. Germline CDR1 reads MDHEN; CDR2 reads SYDVKM. The CDR3 DNA is TGTGCCAGCAGTTTTCCGGGGTACAATGAGCAGTTCTTC. It encodes CASSFPGYNEQFF.

The DNA for the CDR3 is TGTGCCACCAGCAGACCCCTCGGGACAGGGAGCACCGGGGAGCTGTTTTTT. This gives the protein CATSRPLGTGSTGELFF. The V call is TRBV15, the J call TRBJ2-2; TRBD1 matches at 9 bases. There are 17 residues in the CDR3. Germline CDR1 LNHNV, CDR2 YYDKDF (reference sequence). V was pared by 2 bases and J by 4 bases, with 8 bases of the junction left unmatched.

The chain uses TRBV6-5 and TRBJ1-2; D remains unclear. CDR1 and CDR2 (germline): MNHEY, SVGAGI. V lost 4 bases to trimming and J lost 4 bases, with 13 bases between them. This CDR3 region has 14 residues. CDR3 bases: TGTGCCAGCAGTTCCCCGTGGGATACCTATGGCTACACCTTC. Amino acids: CASSSPWDTYGYTF.